A single T cell receptor beta chain is shown here with its context. Together with a sample-barcoded 5' primer, a J-beta primer mix was included in a second PCR lasting about 7 to 11 cycles. MiXCR, run by TCRdb on the 5' RACE reads, gives a single entry per CDR3 protein. The table lists approximately 810,000 distinct CDR3 sequences, 25% to 35% of them singletons, with 15% to 20% in the top ten. These data are taken from a study of blood T cells in healthy people across ages. The trim removed 8 bases at V and 0 bases at J, leaving 13 bases unmatched. This CDR3 contains 17 residues. Germline V gene sequence: CDR1 MNHEY, CDR2 SVGEGT.

The clonotype was recovered from a woman at least 80 years old in good health. Sequences were obtained from blood. The chain carries TRBV6-2 or TRBV6-3 and TRBJ2-1; TRBD1 matches at 7 bases. The chain's CDR3 is CASQSLPGQLSYNEQFF. As DNA, the CDR3 is TGTGCCAGCCAATCATTACCGGGACAGCTCTCCTACAATGAGCAGTTCTTC.